These 15 T cell receptor beta chains originate from one sample sequenced in a study of shared clonotypes between healthy human individuals. The method was immunoSEQ multiplex PCR; TCRdb's version includes in-frame clones alone and lacks a portion of them. The sample records approximately 2.3 million clones, 93% being singletons. The sequenced material came from naive CD4+ T cells from PBMCs. Subset reported: CD45RA+ positively selected. The source of these receptors is a man in his late teens or twenties in good health. Some clones in this sample may be carry-over from other donors' samples.

DNA of the CDR3: TGTGTCGTCAGGGAAAGGGGCGATGGCTACACCTTC. This encodes CVVRERGDGYTF. J is TRBJ1-2 and V is TRBV6-5, with D perhaps matching TRBD1 (5 bases). The germline V gene encodes CDR1 MNHEY and CDR2 SVGAGI. The CDR3 has 12 residues.

The CDR3 DNA reads TGTGCCAGCACTCTCTTCAAAAACACTGAAGCTTTCTTT. It encodes CASTLFKNTEAFF. The rearrangement joins TRBV27 to TRBJ1-1; unclear D gene. V was pared by 7 bases and J by 2 bases, with 11 bases between. CDR1 and CDR2 from the germline V gene are MNHEY and SMNVEV (reference sequence). CDR3 size: 13 residues.

This chain links TRBV7-6 with TRBJ1-1; no clear D gene. Trimming stripped 0 bases from V and 4 bases from J, with 9 bases between. Per the germline V gene, CDR1 is SGHVS and CDR2 is FNYEAQ. This CDR3 is 14 amino acids long. CDR3: CASSLAPGSTEAFF. DNA of the CDR3: TGTGCCAGCAGCTTAGCCCCCGGGAGCACTGAAGCTTTCTTT.

The chain employs TRBV6-5 and TRBJ2-1, with D possibly being TRBD1 (5 bases). Germline V gene sequence: CDR1 MNHEY, CDR2 SVGAGI. The CDR3 is 13 residues long. V dropped 6 bases and J dropped 7 bases, with 13 bases sitting between them. The CDR3 loop reads CASRGSGWNEQFF. In DNA form, the CDR3 reads TGTGCCAGCAGGGGCTCAGGGTGGAATGAGCAGTTCTTC.

V is TRBV6-5 and J is TRBJ2-3; D uncertain. Deletions cut 4 bases from V and 7 bases from J, with 21 bases between. This CDR3 is built from 16 residues. The germline gives CDR1 MNHEY, CDR2 SVGAGI. The CDR3: CASSWIGPLIPNTQYF. In DNA form, the CDR3 reads TGTGCCAGCAGTTGGATCGGGCCCCTAATTCCGAATACGCAGTATTTT.

This clone was seen once. This chain joins TRBV28 and TRBJ1-1, with D possibly TRBD1 on 5 matching bases. The CDR3 has 16 amino acids. Germline V gene lookup returns CDR1 MDHEN and CDR2 SYDVKM. The V end lost 6 bases, the J end lost 0 bases, and 17 bases lay between the germline ends. CDR3 residues: CASSPRGRAMNTEAFF. CDR3 in DNA: TGTGCCAGCAGCCCGAGGGGCAGGGCCATGAACACTGAAGCTTTCTTT.

The chain has TRBV5-6 and TRBJ2-5, with 9 bases identical to TRBD1. The CDR3 has 13 amino acids. Germline-derived CDR1 and CDR2 are SGHDT and YYEEEE. Losses at the gene ends were 4 bases for V and 6 bases for J; bases not matched to a gene: 4. The CDR3, as DNA: TGTGCCAGCAGCCCAGACAGGGGGAAGACCCAGTACTTC. Its translation is CASSPDRGKTQYF.

The chain links TRBV14 to TRBJ2-7; 9 bases are a match to TRBD2. V was clipped by 4 bases and J by 4 bases; unmatched bases: 11. CDR1 and CDR2 (germline): SGHDN, FVKESK. The CDR3 has 16 amino acids. DNA of the CDR3: TGTGCCAGCAGCCCCGGGGGGCTAGCGGGGAAATACGAGCAGTACTTC. Protein product: CASSPGGLAGKYEQYF.

The V gene is TRBV5-4, the J gene TRBJ2-1; no clear D gene. The V and J ends lost 0 bases and 5 bases respectively, with 9 bases between them. CDR3 length: 14 residues. Germline lookup yields CDR1 SGHNT and CDR2 YYREEE (reference sequence). CDR3 in amino acids: CASSLGQLNNEQFF. As DNA, the CDR3 is TGTGCCAGCAGCTTGGGGCAGCTCAACAATGAGCAGTTCTTC.

In nucleotides, the CDR3 is TGTGCCAGCAGCCCAGGGGGCAACACTGAAGCTTTCTTT. Encoded protein: CASSPGGNTEAFF. The chain employs TRBV9 and TRBJ1-1; TRBD1 matches 8 bases. Germline loops: CDR1 SGDLS, CDR2 YYNGEE. This CDR3 has 13 residues. The ends lost 4 bases at V and 2 bases at J; junction bases unmatched: 1.

The genes are TRBV6-6 and TRBJ2-5; TRBD1 aligns across 8 bases. The V gene end was trimmed by 6 bases and the J gene end by 7 bases; junction bases not matched to a gene: 10. In germline, CDR1 is MNHNY, CDR2 SVGAGI (reference sequence). The CDR3 loop spans 14 amino acids. CDR3 DNA sequence: TGTGCCAGCAGAGTTGACAGGGGTCCAGGGACCCAGTACTTC. This sequence encodes CASRVDRGPGTQYF.

The chain couples TRBV9 to TRBJ1-5, with 11 bases fitting TRBD1. V lost 2 bases to trimming and J lost 4 bases; unmatched junction nucleotides: 8. The CDR3 is 17 amino acids. The germline V gene has CDR1 SGDLS and CDR2 YYNGEE. The CDR3 nucleotides are TGTGCCAGCAGCGTTCGAGGGACAGGGGGAATAAATCAGCCCCAGCATTTT. It specifies CASSVRGTGGINQPQHF.

This rearrangement joins TRBV29-1 to TRBJ1-1; no clear D gene. The V gene lost 5 bases and the J gene lost 0 bases, with 4 bases spanning the gap. There are 11 residues in the CDR3. Germline loops: CDR1 SQVTM, CDR2 ANQGSEA. CDR3 in DNA: TGCAGCGTTTACATGAACACTGAAGCTTTCTTT. Encoded protein: CSVYMNTEAFF.

The chain combines TRBV27 with TRBJ2-5; 10 bases map to TRBD1. Germline trimming cut 5 bases from V and 12 bases from J; bases unmatched to any gene: 15. CDR3 length: 15 residues. CDR1 and CDR2 (germline): MNHEY, SMNVEV (reference sequence). For the CDR3, the DNA is TGTGCCAGCAGTACTACGGGACAGGGGTCCCTCTATGAGTACTTC. Residues: CASSTTGQGSLYEYF.

V usage is TRBV28 and J usage is TRBJ2-7; D is perhaps TRBD1 (6 bases). V dropped 6 bases and J dropped 6 bases, with 12 bases sitting between them. Germline CDR1 MDHEN, CDR2 SYDVKM. This CDR3 spans 12 amino acids. CDR3 bases: TGTGCCAGCAGGCTCCAGGGGCTCGAGCAGTACTTC. It is translated as CASRLQGLEQYF.